These 5 T cell receptor beta chains were all obtained from the same sample, sequenced in a study of cytotoxic CD8 clonotypes in ibrutinib-treated CLL. Measured with immunoSEQ multiplex PCR; TCRdb has only the in-frame clones, and not every one. The repertoire holds about 160,000 clones, with 81% as singletons. Material: PBMCs, obtained after 12 months of ibrutinib treatment. Receptors were obtained from a human donor with chronic lymphocytic leukemia.

The V gene is TRBV5-1, the J gene TRBJ2-1; D may be TRBD2 (6 bases). V was shortened by 4 bases and J by 6 bases, with 23 bases between the two germline ends. Germline V gene sequence: CDR1 SGHRS, CDR2 YFSETQ. This CDR3 spans 17 amino acids. The CDR3 protein is CASSPSIFIAEINEQFF. The CDR3, as DNA: TGCGCCAGCAGCCCTAGCATCTTTATAGCGGAGATCAATGAGCAGTTCTTC.

The genes are TRBV19 and TRBJ1-5; 10 nucleotides match TRBD1. Germline CDR1 and CDR2: LNHDA and SQIVND (reference sequence). The CDR3 has 15 residues. Losses at the gene ends were 3 bases for V and 5 bases for J; bases not matched to a gene: 4. For the CDR3, the DNA is TGTGCCAGTAGTATGGAGGGACAGGGGTATCAGCCCCAGCATTTT. Translation: CASSMEGQGYQPQHF.

This clone has a handful of counts. V and J are TRBV6-1 and TRBJ2-7, with TRBD2 matching over 11 bases. The CDR3 consists of 15 residues. V lost 2 bases to trimming and J lost 5 bases; unmatched junction nucleotides: 5. Germline-derived CDR1 and CDR2 are MNHNS and SASEGT. The CDR3 sequence is CASSELGTSGNEQYF. The CDR3 nucleotides are TGTGCCAGCAGTGAACTAGGGACTAGCGGTAACGAGCAGTACTTC.

The chain has TRBV4-3 and TRBJ2-7; TRBD1 aligns across 7 bases. CDR1 is LGHNA, CDR2 YSLEER, per germline. The V gene end was trimmed by 1 base and the J gene end by 2 bases; junction bases not matched to a gene: 5. The CDR3 length is 15 residues. CDR3 in DNA: TGCGCCAGCAGCCAAGCCCGGGACAGAACCTACGAGCAGTACTTC. Translation gives CASSQARDRTYEQYF.

This sequence joins TRBV29-1 and TRBJ2-1; 13 positions agree with TRBD2. Germline V lookup: CDR1 SQVTM, CDR2 ANQGSEA. The CDR3 is made up of 15 amino acids. Germline trimming cut 4 bases from V and 7 bases from J; bases unmatched to any gene: 7. The CDR3 nucleotides are TGCAGCGTTGCATTTGGGACTAGCGGGAAGAATGAGCAGTTCTTC. This codes for CSVAFGTSGKNEQFF.